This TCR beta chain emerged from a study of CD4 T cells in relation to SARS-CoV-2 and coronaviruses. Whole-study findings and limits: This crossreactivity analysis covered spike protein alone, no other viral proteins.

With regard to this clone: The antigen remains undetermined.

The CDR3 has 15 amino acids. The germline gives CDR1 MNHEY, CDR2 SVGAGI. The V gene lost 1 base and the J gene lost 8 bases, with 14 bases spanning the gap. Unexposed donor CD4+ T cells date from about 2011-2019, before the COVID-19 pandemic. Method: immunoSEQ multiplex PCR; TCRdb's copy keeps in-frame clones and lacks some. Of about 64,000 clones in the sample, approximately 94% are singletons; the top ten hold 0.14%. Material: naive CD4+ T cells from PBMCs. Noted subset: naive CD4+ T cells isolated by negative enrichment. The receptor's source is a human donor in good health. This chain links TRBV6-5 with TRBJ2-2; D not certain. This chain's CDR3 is CASSYWGIIPGELFF. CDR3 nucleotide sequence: TGTGCCAGCAGTTACTGGGGAATAATACCGGGGGAGCTGTTTTTT.